Each of the 16 T cell receptor beta chains below was sequenced from the same sample in a study of OX40 agonist ivuxolimab in advanced cancers. Data came from immunoSEQ multiplex PCR; TCRdb stores just in-frame clones and leaves some out. The sample lists approximately 70,000 clones, around four fifths occurring once. The specimen comprised CD4+ or CD8+ T cells sorted from blood, sampled in a trial of the OX40 agonist ivuxolimab. The receptors were gathered from an adult with an advanced solid tumor such as melanoma, head and neck, liver or kidney cancer.

This rearrangement joins TRBV5-1 to TRBJ1-4, with 7 bases lining up with TRBD1. Germline V gives CDR1 SGHRS, CDR2 YFSETQ. V was clipped by 0 bases and J by 3 bases; unmatched bases: 2. This CDR3 region has 15 residues. CDR3 region: CASSLVGQPNEKLFF. As DNA, the CDR3 is TGCGCCAGCAGCTTGGTGGGACAGCCTAATGAAAAACTGTTTTTT.

The chain joins TRBV29-1 to TRBJ2-3; tentatively, D is TRBD2 (6 bases). CDR1 is SQVTM, CDR2 ANQGSEA, per germline. V lost 6 bases to trimming and J lost 12 bases, with 19 bases between them. There are 12 residues in the CDR3. The CDR3, as DNA: TGCAGCGTGGGGACTCCCGGTAGGGCACAGTATTTT. Protein product: CSVGTPGRAQYF.

The rearrangement uses TRBV19 and TRBJ1-1; D is ambiguous. Trimming took 3 bases from V and 6 from J, leaving 17 bases between them. This CDR3 has 15 amino acids. Germline lookup yields CDR1 LNHDA and CDR2 SQIVND (reference sequence). CDR3 protein: CASSMESDVDAEAFF. The CDR3 nucleotides are TGTGCCAGTAGTATGGAGTCAGACGTAGACGCTGAAGCTTTCTTT.

The V and J genes are TRBV10-2 and TRBJ1-2; unclear D gene. The CDR3 has 15 residues. Looked up from germline, CDR1 is WSHSY and CDR2 is SAAADI. Trimming took 4 bases from V and 5 from J, leaving 17 bases between them. In DNA form, the CDR3 reads TGCGCCAGCAGTGGGTTGGGAGGAGTGGGGTATGGCTACACCTTC. As protein: CASSGLGGVGYGYTF.

The chain couples TRBV27 to TRBJ2-3; maybe TRBD2 (6 bases). The length of the CDR3 is 18 residues. Trimming took 4 bases from V and 3 from J, leaving 23 bases between them. Germline V gene lookup returns CDR1 MNHEY and CDR2 SMNVEV (reference sequence). CDR3 in DNA: TGTGCCAGCAGTTCCCGGTCGGAGGGTAGGTTAAGAACAGATACGCAGTATTTT. Its protein is CASSSRSEGRLRTDTQYF.

V and J are TRBV28 and TRBJ2-5; D not resolved. Between the trimmed V and J ends, which lost 5 bases and 5 bases, there was a span of 6 bases. The CDR3 is 11 residues long. Germline V gives CDR1 MDHEN, CDR2 SYDVKM. The CDR3 nucleotides read TGTGCCAGCAGTACTACGGAGACCCAGTACTTC. This gives the protein CASSTTETQYF.

This chain links TRBV5-1 with TRBJ2-5, with 8 bases matching TRBD2. The trim removed 4 bases at V and 5 bases at J, leaving 16 bases unmatched. CDR3 length: 17 residues. Germline-derived CDR1 and CDR2 are SGHRS and YFSETQ. The CDR3 protein is CASSEGGRPSGFETQYF. CDR3 DNA: TGCGCCAGCAGCGAGGGGGGGCGGCCTAGCGGGTTTGAGACCCAGTACTTC.

The rearrangement joins TRBV11-1 to TRBJ2-5, with D perhaps being TRBD1 or TRBD2 (5 bases each). The CDR3 has 13 residues. The germline CDR1 and CDR2 sequences are SGHAT and FQDESV (reference sequence). The V gene lost 1 base and the J gene lost 7 bases, with 10 bases spanning the gap. Here the CDR3 reads CASSLEGGGTQYF. CDR3 DNA sequence: TGTGCCAGCAGCTTAGAAGGTGGGGGGACCCAGTACTTC.

The chain has TRBV15 and TRBJ1-2; no clear D. The germline V gene has CDR1 LNHNV and CDR2 YYDKDF (reference sequence). Trimming stripped 0 bases from V and 4 bases from J, with 12 bases between. CDR3 length: 15 amino acids. The CDR3 DNA reads as TGTGCCACCAGCAGAGATCGGCAGTCAATCTATGGCTACACCTTC. It translates to CATSRDRQSIYGYTF.

The chain has TRBV12-2 and TRBJ2-3; the D call of TRBD2 is as the table states it, not checked on the DNA. TRBV12-2 is recorded as a pseudogene. This CDR3 has 12 residues. CDR3 nucleotides: TGTGCAAGTCGCTTCGTAGCCCATACGCAGTATTTT. Translated: CASRFVAHTQYF.

This clone was observed a single time. The chain has TRBV5-4 and TRBJ1-3; the D gene is possibly TRBD1 (5 bases). The CDR3 sequence is 17 residues long. From germline, CDR1 is SGHNT and CDR2 YYREEE (reference sequence). V was clipped by 4 bases and J by 0 bases, with 17 bases between them. The CDR3: CASSPGGGSPSGNTIYF. The DNA for the CDR3 is TGTGCCAGCAGCCCCGGGGGAGGCTCACCCTCTGGAAACACCATATATTTT.

This clone was counted only a few times. Within the sample, other DNA sequences also encode this same CDR3. The CDR3 nucleotides read TGTGCCAGCAGTTCCCCCTCGAGCCCTAGCACAGATACGCAGTATTTT. It encodes CASSSPSSPSTDTQYF. The V and J genes are TRBV27 and TRBJ2-3; D call uncertain. V lost 4 bases, J lost 0 bases, and 14 bases lay in between. The CDR3 has 16 amino acids. Germline CDR1 is MNHEY and CDR2 is SMNVEV (reference sequence).

V is TRBV6-1 and J is TRBJ1-2, with 7 bases identical to TRBD1. CDR3 size: 15 residues. Looked up from germline, CDR1 is MNHNS and CDR2 is SASEGT. V shed 7 bases, J shed 3 bases, and the junction held 11 bases outside the gene matches. The CDR3 sequence is CASTPWGTGDYGYTF. CDR3 in DNA: TGTGCCAGCACCCCCTGGGGTACAGGGGACTATGGCTACACCTTC.

The V call is TRBV30, the J call TRBJ1-5; a weak D match, TRBD1 (6 bases). The CDR3 extends over 14 amino acids. Germline lookup yields CDR1 GTSNPN and CDR2 SVGIG (reference sequence). The V and J ends lost 2 bases and 7 bases respectively, with 15 bases between them. The CDR3 DNA sequence: TGTGCCTGGAGTCCCCTGAGGGGGGGCCAGCCCCAGCATTTT. As protein: CAWSPLRGGQPQHF.

The CDR3 loop is CATSRAQRVNTEAFF. CDR3 nucleotide sequence: TGTGCCACCAGCAGAGCCCAACGTGTGAACACTGAAGCTTTCTTT. The chain uses TRBV15 and TRBJ1-1, with D unclear. The V gene's germline CDR1 is LNHNV and CDR2 YYDKDF (reference sequence). This CDR3 contains 15 residues. Between the trimmed V and J ends, which lost 1 base and 0 bases, there was a span of 9 bases.

This rearrangement joins TRBV29-1 to TRBJ2-2; TRBD2 is a possible D gene (5 bases). The CDR3 sequence is 15 residues long. V was pared by 7 bases and J by 4 bases, with 19 bases between. Germline values: CDR1 SQVTM, CDR2 ANQGSEA. CDR3 bases: TGCAGCGCCGAAATGTCTAATCGGGGCACCGGGGAGCTGTTTTTT. Translating it yields CSAEMSNRGTGELFF.